These 9 T cell receptor beta chains came from one sample sequenced in a study of blood T cell repertoires in COVID-19. Assay used: immunoSEQ multiplex PCR; TCRdb lists only in-frame clones, some missing. The repertoire consists of 350,000 to 400,000 clones, with around 90% occurring once and the leading ten covering 6.5%. The sequenced sample consisted of peripheral blood. Receptors originate from a man aged 18 to 29 with active or convalescent COVID-19.

This rearrangement joins TRBV2 to TRBJ1-2; D is possibly TRBD1 (6 bases). The germline V gene has CDR1 SNHLY and CDR2 FYNNEI. The CDR3 consists of 14 residues. Trimming removed 0 bases from V and 7 bases from J, with 12 bases in between. Here the CDR3 reads CASSEARGSPGYTF. CDR3 nucleotides: TGTGCCAGCAGTGAAGCGAGGGGGTCCCCTGGCTACACCTTC.

This chain uses TRBV4-3 with TRBJ1-1; D uncertain. The germline CDR1 and CDR2 sequences are LGHNA and YSLEER. V was shortened by 1 base and J by 3 bases, with 9 bases between the two germline ends. This CDR3 comprises 14 residues. This CDR3 reads CASSQGHTDTEAFF. DNA of the CDR3: TGCGCCAGCAGCCAAGGACATACGGACACTGAAGCTTTCTTT.

The chain carries TRBV3-1 (or the pseudogene TRBV3-2) and TRBJ1-3; tentatively, D is TRBD1 (6 bases). The CDR3 spans 13 residues. CDR1 is LGHDT and CDR2 is YNNKEL in the germline V gene (reference sequence). Trimming left V 6 bases short and J 8 bases short, with 14 bases between. CDR3 loop: CASRPGTRDTIYF. In DNA form, the CDR3 reads TGTGCCAGCAGGCCCGGGACAAGGGACACCATATATTTT.

On this clone itself: An end of the junction differs from the germline gene, which may be a read error. The chain has TRBV5-8 and TRBJ2-5; TRBD2 might be the D (5 bases). This CDR3 is 16 amino acids long. CDR1 and CDR2 (germline): SGHTS, YDEGEE. The CDR3 loop is CTSSLAGAREQETQYF. DNA of the CDR3: TGTACCAGCAGCTTGGCAGGTGCCCGGGAACAAGAGACCCAGTACTTC.

This chain joins TRBV4-3 and TRBJ2-7; D might be TRBD1 (6 bases). Trimming pared 0 bases from V and 2 bases from J, leaving 14 bases between. Per the germline V gene, CDR1 is LGHNA and CDR2 is YSLEER. CDR3 size: 16 residues. CDR3 sequence (DNA): TGCGCCAGCAGCCAAGAAATGGCAGGGGAGACCTACGAGCAGTACTTC. This sequence encodes CASSQEMAGETYEQYF.

The V call is TRBV6-6, the J call TRBJ1-2; TRBD1 matches at 7 bases. V gave up 6 bases and J gave up 9 bases; unmatched junction bases: 13. Germline V gene sequence: CDR1 MNHNY, CDR2 SVGAGI (reference sequence). The CDR3 consists of 14 residues. This CDR3 reads CASRTHDRVERYTF. CDR3 DNA: TGTGCCAGCAGAACCCATGACAGGGTCGAGCGCTACACCTTC.

DNA for the CDR3: TGCGCCAGCAGCCGTCGGGGGACTAGCGACACCGGGGAGCTGTTTTTT. Encoded protein: CASSRRGTSDTGELFF. This chain connects TRBV5-1 to TRBJ2-2, with 10 bases aligning to TRBD2. V was clipped by 4 bases and J by 3 bases; unmatched bases: 6. The CDR3 covers 16 residues. In germline, CDR1 is SGHRS, CDR2 YFSETQ.

The chain couples TRBV19 to TRBJ1-2; 9 bases are a match to TRBD1. The CDR3 totals 14 residues. The V and J ends lost 5 bases and 8 bases, in that order; junction bases with no gene match: 9. The V gene's germline CDR1 is LNHDA and CDR2 SQIVND (reference sequence). The CDR3 is CASSLPGQGSGYTF. CDR3 sequence (DNA): TGTGCCAGTAGTCTCCCGGGACAGGGAAGCGGCTACACCTTC.

The chain is built from TRBV27 and TRBJ2-3; 12 nucleotides agree with TRBD2. V lost 8 bases, J lost 3 bases, and 6 bases stayed unmatched. This CDR3 contains 15 residues. Germline values: CDR1 MNHEY, CDR2 SMNVEV (reference sequence). DNA for the CDR3: TGTGCCAGCGGGAGACTAGCGGGAGTTACAGATACGCAGTATTTT. Protein product: CASGRLAGVTDTQYF.